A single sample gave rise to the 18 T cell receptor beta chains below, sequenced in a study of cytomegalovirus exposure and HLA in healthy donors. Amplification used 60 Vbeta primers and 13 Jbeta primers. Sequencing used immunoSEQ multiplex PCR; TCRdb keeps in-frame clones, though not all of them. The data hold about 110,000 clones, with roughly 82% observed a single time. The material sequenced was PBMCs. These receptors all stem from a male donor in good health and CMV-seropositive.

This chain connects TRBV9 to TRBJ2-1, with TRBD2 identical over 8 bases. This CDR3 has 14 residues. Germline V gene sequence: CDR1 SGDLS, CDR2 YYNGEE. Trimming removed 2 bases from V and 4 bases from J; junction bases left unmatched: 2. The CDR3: CASSVGGGYNEQFF. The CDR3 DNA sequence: TGTGCCAGCAGCGTCGGGGGGGGATACAATGAGCAGTTCTTC.

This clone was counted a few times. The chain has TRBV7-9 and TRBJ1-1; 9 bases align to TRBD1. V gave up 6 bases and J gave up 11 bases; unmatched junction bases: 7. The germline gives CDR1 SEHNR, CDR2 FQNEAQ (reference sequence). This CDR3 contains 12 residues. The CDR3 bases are TGTGCCAGCAGTTTCAACAGGGGGCAGGCTTTCTTT. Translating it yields CASSFNRGQAFF.

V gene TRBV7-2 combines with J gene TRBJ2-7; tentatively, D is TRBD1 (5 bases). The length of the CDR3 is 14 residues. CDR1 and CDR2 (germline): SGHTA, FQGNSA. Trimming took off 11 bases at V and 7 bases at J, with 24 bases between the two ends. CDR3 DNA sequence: TGTGCCCACAGGCATCCCCCATTGAATGGGGAGCAGTACTTC. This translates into CAHRHPPLNGEQYF.

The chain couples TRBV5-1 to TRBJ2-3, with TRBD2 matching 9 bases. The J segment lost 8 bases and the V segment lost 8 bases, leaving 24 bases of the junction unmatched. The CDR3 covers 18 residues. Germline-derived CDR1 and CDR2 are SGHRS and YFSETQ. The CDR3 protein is CASAVAAGGTKSYGTQYF. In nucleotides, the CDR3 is TGCGCCAGTGCGGTGGCAGCGGGAGGCACAAAATCCTATGGTACGCAGTATTTT.

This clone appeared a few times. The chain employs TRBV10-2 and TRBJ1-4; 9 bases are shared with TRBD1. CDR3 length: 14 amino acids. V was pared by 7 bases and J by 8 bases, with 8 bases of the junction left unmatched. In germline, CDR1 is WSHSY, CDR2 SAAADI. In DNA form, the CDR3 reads TGCGCCAGCACCGGGACAGGGCGGGGGGAAAAACTGTTTTTT. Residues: CASTGTGRGEKLFF.

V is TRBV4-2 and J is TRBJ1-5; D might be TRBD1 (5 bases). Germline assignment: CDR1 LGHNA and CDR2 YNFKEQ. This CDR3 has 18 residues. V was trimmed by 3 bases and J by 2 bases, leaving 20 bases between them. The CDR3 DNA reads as TGTGCCAGCAGCCACAAAGGGACGGGAGCGGATGGCAATCAGCCCCAGCATTTT. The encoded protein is CASSHKGTGADGNQPQHF.

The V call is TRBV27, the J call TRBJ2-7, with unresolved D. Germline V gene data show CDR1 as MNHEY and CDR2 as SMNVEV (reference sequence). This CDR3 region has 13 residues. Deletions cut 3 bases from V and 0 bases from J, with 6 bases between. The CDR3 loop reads CASSFPSSYEQYF. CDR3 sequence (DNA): TGTGCCAGCAGTTTCCCTAGCTCCTACGAGCAGTACTTC.

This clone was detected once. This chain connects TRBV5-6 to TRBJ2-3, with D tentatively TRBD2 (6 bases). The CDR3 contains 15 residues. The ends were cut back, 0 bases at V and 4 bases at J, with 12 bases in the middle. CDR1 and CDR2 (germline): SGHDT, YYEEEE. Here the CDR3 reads CASSLGGTGADTQYF. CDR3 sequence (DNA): TGTGCCAGCAGCTTGGGGGGTACGGGGGCAGATACGCAGTATTTT.

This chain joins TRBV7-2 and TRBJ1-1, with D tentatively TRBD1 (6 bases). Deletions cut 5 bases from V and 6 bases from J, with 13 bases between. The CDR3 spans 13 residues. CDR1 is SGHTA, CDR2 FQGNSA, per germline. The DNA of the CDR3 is TGTGCCAGCAGCCCACAGGGCTTTGCTGAAGCTTTCTTT. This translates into CASSPQGFAEAFF.

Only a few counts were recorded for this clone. CDR3 residues: CASSPGTGYEQYF. The DNA of the CDR3 is TGTGCCAGCAGCCCAGGAACTGGATACGAGCAGTACTTC. The chain joins TRBV7-3 to TRBJ2-7; D is undetermined. Germline V CDR1 and CDR2: SGHTA, FQGTGA. V lost 5 bases to trimming and J lost 4 bases, with 12 bases between them. This CDR3 is built from 13 residues.

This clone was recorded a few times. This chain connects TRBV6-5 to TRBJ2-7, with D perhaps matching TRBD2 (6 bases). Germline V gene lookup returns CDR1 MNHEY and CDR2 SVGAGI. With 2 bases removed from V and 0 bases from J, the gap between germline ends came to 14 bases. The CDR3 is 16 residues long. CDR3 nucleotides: TGTGCCAGCAGTTACGGTCGGGAGCCCAGCTCCTACGAGCAGTACTTC. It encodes CASSYGREPSSYEQYF.

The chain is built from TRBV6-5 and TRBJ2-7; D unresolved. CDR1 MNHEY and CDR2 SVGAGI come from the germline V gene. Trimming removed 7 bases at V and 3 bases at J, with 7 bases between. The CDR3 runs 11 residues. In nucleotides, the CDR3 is TGTGCCAGCACTCAGAACTACGAGCAGTACTTC. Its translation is CASTQNYEQYF.

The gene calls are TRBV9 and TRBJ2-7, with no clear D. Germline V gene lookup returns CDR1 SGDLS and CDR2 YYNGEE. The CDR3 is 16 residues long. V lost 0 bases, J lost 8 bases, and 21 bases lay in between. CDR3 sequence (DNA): TGTGCCAGCAGCGTAGGTGACACCGGTATGGGTACCAAGCAGTACTTC. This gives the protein CASSVGDTGMGTKQYF.

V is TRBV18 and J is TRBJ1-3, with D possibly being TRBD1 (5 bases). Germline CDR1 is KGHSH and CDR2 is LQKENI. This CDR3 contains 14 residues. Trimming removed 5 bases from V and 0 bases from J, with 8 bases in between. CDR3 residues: CASSSQGSGNTIYF. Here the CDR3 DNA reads TGTGCCAGCTCATCTCAGGGCTCTGGAAACACCATATATTTT.

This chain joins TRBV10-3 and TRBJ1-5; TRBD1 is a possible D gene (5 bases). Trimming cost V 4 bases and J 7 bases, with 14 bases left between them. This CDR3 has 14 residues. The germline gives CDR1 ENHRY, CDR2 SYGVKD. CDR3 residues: CAISVTDQGQPQHF. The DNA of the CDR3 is TGTGCCATCAGTGTGACTGACCAGGGACAGCCCCAGCATTTT.

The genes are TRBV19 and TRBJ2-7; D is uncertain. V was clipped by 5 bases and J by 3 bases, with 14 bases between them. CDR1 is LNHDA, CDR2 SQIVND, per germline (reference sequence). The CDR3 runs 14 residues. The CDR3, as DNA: TGTGCCAGTAGTGCCGCAGAAGGCGGCTACGAGCAGTACTTC. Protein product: CASSAAEGGYEQYF.

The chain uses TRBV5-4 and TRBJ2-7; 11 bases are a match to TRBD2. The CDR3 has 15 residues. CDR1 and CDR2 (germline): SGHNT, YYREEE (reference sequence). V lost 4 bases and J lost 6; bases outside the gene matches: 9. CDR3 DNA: TGTGCCAGCAGCCTACGACTAGCGGGATTAAGCGAGCAGTACTTC. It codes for CASSLRLAGLSEQYF.

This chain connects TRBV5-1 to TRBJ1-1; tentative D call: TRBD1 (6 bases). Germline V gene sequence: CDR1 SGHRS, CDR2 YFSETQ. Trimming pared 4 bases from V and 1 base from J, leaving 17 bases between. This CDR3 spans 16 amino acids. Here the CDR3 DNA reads TGCGCCAGCAGCCCTCGGACAGATTTGAAGAACACTGAAGCTTTCTTT. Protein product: CASSPRTDLKNTEAFF.